The 18 T cell receptor beta chains listed next were all sequenced from one sample in a study of beta chain features in type 1 diabetes. Expressed TCRB transcripts were sequenced because the isolated RNA had all been reverse transcribed beforehand. Assay: immunoSEQ multiplex PCR; the TCRdb copy retains only in-frame clones and omits some. In the table there are 620,000 or so clones, 15% to 17% of which are singletons. Sequenced input: naive CD4+ T cells from blood. These TCRs come from a man between 18 and 29 years old in good health.

The rearrangement joins TRBV29-1 to TRBJ2-2; tentative D call: TRBD1 (6 bases). Germline lookup yields CDR1 SQVTM and CDR2 ANQGSEA. The length of the CDR3 is 14 residues. V was trimmed by 4 bases and J by 1 base, leaving 10 bases between them. The CDR3 reads CSVGGRGNTGELFF. CDR3 DNA: TGCAGCGTTGGAGGCAGGGGGAACACCGGGGAGCTGTTTTTT.

This clone was seen a few times. This rearrangement joins TRBV7-6 to TRBJ2-5; the D is unclear. Germline V lookup: CDR1 SGHVS, CDR2 FNYEAQ. The ends were cut back, 2 bases at V and 7 bases at J, with 5 bases in the middle. The CDR3 totals 11 residues. The CDR3 here is CASSLSGTQYF. Written as DNA, the CDR3 is TGTGCCAGCAGCTTATCGGGGACCCAGTACTTC.

The rearrangement joins TRBV7-9 to TRBJ1-1; no firm D call. Trimming left V 7 bases short and J 2 bases short, with 17 bases between. The CDR3 sequence is 15 residues long. Per the germline V gene, CDR1 is SEHNR and CDR2 is FQNEAQ (reference sequence). The DNA for the CDR3 is TGTGCCAGCAAATTACTAGGAGGGATCAACACTGAAGCTTTCTTT. This encodes CASKLLGGINTEAFF.

The rearrangement joins TRBV10-3 to TRBJ2-5; 7 nucleotides match TRBD2. Losses at the gene ends were 6 bases for V and 5 bases for J; bases not matched to a gene: 6. CDR1 and CDR2 (germline): ENHRY, SYGVKD. The CDR3 runs to 13 residues. For the CDR3, the DNA is TGTGCCATCAGCGGCCCCGGGGGGGAGACCCAGTACTTC. Protein: CAISGPGGETQYF.

This chain connects TRBV7-8 to TRBJ2-5; D uncertain. In germline, CDR1 is SGHVS, CDR2 FQNEAQ. This CDR3 region has 13 residues. V was pared by 2 bases and J by 5 bases, with 9 bases between. The CDR3 sequence: CASSLQVYETQYF. CDR3 bases: TGTGCCAGCAGCTTACAAGTGTACGAGACCCAGTACTTC.

The chain links TRBV5-1 to TRBJ2-5; TRBD1 agrees at 10 bases. Judging by the DNA end, TRBJ2-7 fits better; the J call may be wrong. Germline assignment: CDR1 SGHRS and CDR2 YFSETQ. The CDR3 is 17 amino acids. CDR3 residues: CASSSISGTGAPSEQYF. As DNA, the CDR3 is TGCGCCAGCAGTTCAATATCCGGGACAGGGGCCCCCAGCGAGCAGTACTTC.

The V and J genes are TRBV29-1 and TRBJ1-2; D ambiguous. Germline-derived CDR1 and CDR2 are SQVTM and ANQGSEA. With 6 bases removed from V and 2 bases from J, the gap between germline ends came to 10 bases. The CDR3 is 12 amino acids. CDR3 residues: CSVVGRNYGYTF. DNA of the CDR3: TGCAGCGTGGTGGGGAGGAACTATGGCTACACCTTC.

This clone has only a few counts. The CDR3 DNA reads TGTGCCAGCCAGCCCAAGGGAGTCGGGCCCGGGACCCAGTACTTC. Its protein product is CASQPKGVGPGTQYF. V usage is TRBV10-3 and J usage is TRBJ2-5; a weak D match, TRBD2 (5 bases). Trimming cost V 10 bases and J 7 bases, with 25 bases left between them. This CDR3 has 15 amino acids. Germline CDR1 reads ENHRY; CDR2 reads SYGVKD.

There are a few counts of this clone. CDR3 nucleotide sequence: TGCGCCAGCAGCACCGGACAGGGAGCACCCTACGAGCAGTACTTC. Protein sequence: CASSTGQGAPYEQYF. This chain connects TRBV5-1 to TRBJ2-7, with 8 bases that match TRBD1. This CDR3 contains 15 residues. The ends lost 4 bases at V and 2 bases at J; junction bases unmatched: 8. Looked up from germline, CDR1 is SGHRS and CDR2 is YFSETQ. Combining the CDR3 with reference TRBV5-1 and TRBJ2-7 gives the whole variable domain KAGVTQTPRYLIKTRGQQVTLSCSPISGHRSVSWYQQTPGQGLQFLFEYFSETQRNKGNFPGRFSGRQFSNSRSEMNVSTLELGDSALYLCASSTGQGAPYEQYFGPGTRLTVT.

Comment on this clone: Other DNA sequences in this sample translate to the same CDR3. The chain joins TRBV6-6 to TRBJ1-5; 9 bases are a match to TRBD1. CDR1 and CDR2 from the germline V gene are MNHNY and SVGAGI (reference sequence). Germline trimming cut 4 bases from V and 2 bases from J; bases unmatched to any gene: 0. The CDR3 is 14 amino acids. This chain's CDR3 is CASSWTGGNQPQHF. The CDR3 DNA reads TGTGCCAGCAGTTGGACAGGGGGCAATCAGCCCCAGCATTTT.

The chain links TRBV5-1 to TRBJ1-1; a possible D gene is TRBD1 (6 bases). Germline V CDR1 and CDR2: SGHRS, YFSETQ. The CDR3 is 13 residues long. V gave up 1 base and J gave up 3 bases, with 7 bases separating them. The DNA of the CDR3 is TGCGCCAGCAGCTTGACAGGGCACACTGAAGCTTTCTTT. It specifies CASSLTGHTEAFF.

This clone was found a few times. The chain couples TRBV9 to TRBJ1-1; D unresolved. This CDR3 has 13 amino acids. The germline V and J ends were trimmed by 1 base and 1 base, with 5 bases remaining between them. Germline CDR1 is SGDLS and CDR2 is YYNGEE. CDR3 sequence (DNA): TGTGCCAGCAGCGTAAATTGGAACACTGAAGCTTTCTTT. Its protein is CASSVNWNTEAFF.

The V and J genes are TRBV28 and TRBJ2-2; D may be TRBD2 (5 bases). The CDR3 length is 15 residues. V dropped 4 bases and J dropped 5 bases, with 14 bases sitting between them. The V gene's germline CDR1 is MDHEN and CDR2 SYDVKM. CDR3 bases: TGTGCCAGCAGTTCCTACCGGGGAAGGACCGGGGAGCTGTTTTTT. Translation gives CASSSYRGRTGELFF.

The chain links TRBV6-4 to TRBJ2-1; weak D call: TRBD2 (5 bases). V gave up 3 bases and J gave up 5 bases, with 14 bases separating them. The V gene's germline CDR1 is MRHNA and CDR2 SNTAGT. The length of the CDR3 is 15 residues. The DNA of the CDR3 is TGTGCCAGCAGTGAATCGGGTCTAGCTGACAATGAGCAGTTCTTC. Amino acid sequence: CASSESGLADNEQFF.

This clone was counted many times. This sequence joins TRBV7-9 and TRBJ2-3; 7 bases are shared with TRBD2. The CDR3 runs to 15 residues. Germline assignment: CDR1 SEHNR and CDR2 FQNEAQ (reference sequence). J gave up 0 bases and V 7 bases, and 7 bases lay outside the gene matches. CDR3 sequence (DNA): TGTGCCAGCAAGGAGCGGGGCAAGAGCACAGATACGCAGTATTTT. Protein sequence: CASKERGKSTDTQYF.

V usage is TRBV28 and J usage is TRBJ1-4, with D perhaps TRBD1 (6 bases). This CDR3 region has 14 residues. V lost 3 bases and J lost 7, with 12 bases in between. Per the germline V gene, CDR1 is MDHEN and CDR2 is SYDVKM. CDR3 protein: CASSLGGQGEKLFF. The CDR3 nucleotides read TGTGCCAGCAGTTTGGGGGGGCAGGGTGAAAAACTGTTTTTT.

The V and J genes are TRBV6-5 and TRBJ1-2, with 7 bases that match TRBD1. CDR3 length: 15 amino acids. Germline assignment: CDR1 MNHEY and CDR2 SVGAGI. J was trimmed by 6 bases and V by 6 bases; bases with no gene match: 13. This chain's CDR3 is CASRLLRQGPNGYTF. The CDR3 DNA reads as TGTGCCAGCAGACTTCTCCGACAGGGCCCGAATGGCTACACCTTC.

This clone was detected only a few times. The V and J genes are TRBV7-2 and TRBJ2-6; D perhaps matches TRBD2 (6 bases). V lost 5 bases, J lost 2 bases, and 10 bases lay in between. The germline V gene encodes CDR1 SGHTA and CDR2 FQGNSA. This CDR3 comprises 15 residues. CDR3 sequence (DNA): TGTGCCAGCAGCCCAAGGAGGGCTGGGGCCAACGTCCTGACTTTC. Translation gives CASSPRRAGANVLTF.